The sequence of this TCR beta chain was determined in a study of blood T cell repertoires in COVID-19. For the study at large: Italy, Spain and the United States were the sources of the convalescent and acute COVID-19 samples.

The germline gives CDR1 SGHVS, CDR2 FQNEAQ. V gave up 4 bases and J gave up 1 base; unmatched junction bases: 6. The CDR3 covers 15 residues. Participants were placed into cohorts based on the clinical history they reported. Authors' processing steps: Amplification with reference gene primers provided the estimates of nucleated cell counts. Clones were read by immunoSEQ multiplex PCR, and TCRdb kept only the in-frame ones, dropping some. The D gene and trimming were derived from the DNA, and the V and J assignments and clone size from that table. There are some 300,000 clones in the sample; 88% occur only once, and 1% lies in the top ten.

The receptor was derived from a young woman who had recovered from COVID-19. Sequencing was done on a sample of PBMCs or T cells enriched from blood (not recorded which). This rearrangement joins TRBV7-8 to TRBJ1-1, with 7 bases lining up with TRBD1. CDR3 sequence reads: CASSSRQGPNTEAFF. The CDR3 bases are TGTGCCAGCAGCTCCCGACAGGGCCCGAACACTGAAGCTTTCTTT.